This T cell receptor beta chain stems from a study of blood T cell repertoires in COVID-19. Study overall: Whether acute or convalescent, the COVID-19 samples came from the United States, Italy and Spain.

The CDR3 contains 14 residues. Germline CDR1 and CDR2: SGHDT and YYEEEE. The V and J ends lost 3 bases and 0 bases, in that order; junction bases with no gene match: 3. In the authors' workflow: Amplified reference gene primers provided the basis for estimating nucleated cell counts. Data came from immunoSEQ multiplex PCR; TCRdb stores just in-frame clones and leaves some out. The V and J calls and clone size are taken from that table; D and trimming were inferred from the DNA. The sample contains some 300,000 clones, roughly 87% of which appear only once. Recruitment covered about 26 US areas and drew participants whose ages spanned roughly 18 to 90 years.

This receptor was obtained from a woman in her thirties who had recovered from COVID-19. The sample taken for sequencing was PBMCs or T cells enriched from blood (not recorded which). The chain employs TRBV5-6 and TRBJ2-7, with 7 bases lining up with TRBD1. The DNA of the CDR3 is TGTGCCAGCAGCTGGGGGACAGACTCCTACGAGCAGTACTTC. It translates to CASSWGTDSYEQYF.